These 27 T cell receptor beta chains share one sample of origin, sequenced in a study of T cell repertoires in cytomegalovirus infection (dated by TCRdb to between 2018 and 2021). This specimen's treatment or condition label, per the study, means: in vitro stimulation with specific CMV peptide epitopes to enrich CMV-specific T cells. Sequencing was carried out with an Illumina HiSeq 1500. The raw public reads went through TCRdb reprocessing: fastp at Q25, MiXCR clone calling, in-frame beta chains kept. Every CDR3 protein is listed once, alongside the most common genes and DNA of its rows. Counted in this sample were 900,000 to 950,000 distinct CDR3 sequences; around 32% of them appeared once. Together, the top ten hold 11% to 15% of the sample. Their recognized antigens are unknown. The sequenced sample was cultured CD8+ T cells from PBMCs, obtained from culture after CMV antigen stimulation. The receptors shown here come from a human donor in good health (CMV status not recorded). Some clones in this sample may be carry-over from other donors' samples.

V usage is TRBV10-3 and J usage is TRBJ2-1, with unresolved D. This CDR3 contains 13 residues. Trimming removed 3 bases at V and 8 bases at J, with 11 bases between. Germline V gives CDR1 ENHRY, CDR2 SYGVKD. As DNA, the CDR3 is TGTGCCATCAGTGAACTTGGAACAGATGAGCAGTTCTTC. The encoded protein is CAISELGTDEQFF.

The genes are TRBV6-2 or TRBV6-3 and TRBJ1-1, with unresolved D. The CDR3 loop spans 14 amino acids. Germline V gives CDR1 MNHEY, CDR2 SVGEGT. V dropped 5 bases and J dropped 2 bases, with 12 bases sitting between them. For the CDR3, the DNA is TGTGCCAGCAGTGAAGAGGGAAAAAACACTGAAGCTTTCTTT. Translation gives CASSEEGKNTEAFF.

In DNA, the CDR3 is TGTGCCAGCAGACCTTCGGGACAGGCCATAGATACGCAGTATTTT. It yields the protein CASRPSGQAIDTQYF. The chain links TRBV7-6 to TRBJ2-3; 8 positions match TRBD1. CDR1 and CDR2 from the germline V gene are SGHVS and FNYEAQ. The V gene end was trimmed by 6 bases and the J gene end by 5 bases; junction bases not matched to a gene: 10. CDR3 length: 15 residues.

This clonotype occurred a few times. The chain recombines TRBV12-3 or TRBV12-4 with TRBJ2-1, with 9 bases matching TRBD2. This CDR3 has 13 residues. J gave up 16 bases and V 6 bases, and 13 bases lay outside the gene matches. The CDR3 DNA reads as TGTGCCAGCAGGGGTGTTGGGCGGGGGGGGGATTTCTTC. Protein: CASRGVGRGGDFF.

This chain links TRBV28 with TRBJ1-1; TRBD1 matches 7 bases. This CDR3 is built from 13 residues. CDR1 is MDHEN and CDR2 is SYDVKM in the germline V gene. The trim removed 6 bases at V and 8 bases at J, leaving 9 bases unmatched. The DNA for the CDR3 is TGTGCCAGCAGACCCTGGGAGGGGGCCGAAGCTTTCTTT. Amino acid sequence: CASRPWEGAEAFF.

CDR3 loop: CASSQRWGEHYEQYF. DNA of the CDR3: TGTGCCAGCAGCCAGAGGTGGGGGGAACACTACGAGCAGTACTTC. This rearrangement joins TRBV7-9 to TRBJ2-7, with D maybe TRBD2 (6 bases). V lost 5 bases and J lost 3, with 17 bases in between. The CDR3 spans 15 residues. Germline CDR1 SEHNR, CDR2 FQNEAQ (reference sequence).

This clonotype was seen a handful of times. This chain links TRBV4-1 with TRBJ2-7, with 7 bases lining up with TRBD2. V lost 4 bases to trimming and J lost 5 bases; unmatched junction nucleotides: 5. The germline V gene encodes CDR1 MGHRA and CDR2 YSYEKL. The CDR3 extends over 13 amino acids. DNA for the CDR3: TGCGCCAGCAGCCCGATCGGGGGGAACGAGCAGTACTTC. It is translated as CASSPIGGNEQYF.

The table lists this clonotype with a few counts. This chain joins TRBV6-5 and TRBJ2-5; D is undetermined. This CDR3 region has 12 residues. Looked up from germline, CDR1 is MNHEY and CDR2 is SVGAGI. Trimming took 4 bases from V and 5 from J, leaving 8 bases between them. Here the CDR3 reads CASSSRPETQYF. CDR3 nucleotides: TGTGCCAGCAGTTCCCGGCCGGAGACCCAGTACTTC.

This clonotype was counted ten times or more. CDR3 DNA: TGTGCCAGCAGCTTAGGGCGGGGGGCCCCCACCGGGGAGCTGTTTTTT. Residues: CASSLGRGAPTGELFF. The gene calls are TRBV7-2 and TRBJ2-2; 8 nucleotides align to TRBD2. Trimming removed 1 base from V and 4 bases from J; junction bases left unmatched: 5. CDR3 length: 16 amino acids. CDR1 and CDR2 from the germline V gene are SGHTA and FQGNSA.

J is TRBJ1-1 and V is TRBV19; 7 positions agree with TRBD1. This CDR3 region has 14 residues. Unmatched junction bases numbered 6, after V lost 5 bases and J lost 3 bases. Germline assignment: CDR1 LNHDA and CDR2 SQIVND (reference sequence). CDR3 residues: CASSAVGQDTEAFF. As DNA, the CDR3 is TGTGCCAGTAGTGCCGTCGGACAGGACACTGAAGCTTTCTTT.

This chain connects TRBV7-6 to TRBJ2-7; D possibly uses TRBD1 or TRBD2 (5 bases each). V gave up 7 bases and J gave up 5 bases, with 18 bases separating them. The CDR3 extends over 14 amino acids. Germline CDR1 and CDR2: SGHVS and FNYEAQ. The chain's CDR3 is CASTYSVGDHEQYF. The CDR3 region has the DNA TGTGCCAGCACATATAGCGTGGGGGACCACGAGCAGTACTTC.

Worth noting for this clonotype: A much larger clone lies a single base off, so this may be a read error. The genes are TRBV10-3 and TRBJ1-1; the D is unclear. Trimming took 1 base from V and 8 from J, leaving 8 bases between them. The CDR3 runs to 12 residues. Germline V CDR1 and CDR2: ENHRY, SYGVKD. As DNA, the CDR3 is TGTGCCATCAGTGAGTTGGATAAGGAAGCTTTCTTT. Its protein product is CAISELDKEAFF.

In this sample, this clonotype turned up many times. The chain combines TRBV7-6 with TRBJ2-3, with TRBD1 matching over 10 bases. V trimming: 5 bases; J trimming: 1 base; junction bases outside the gene matches: 0. Germline assignment: CDR1 SGHVS and CDR2 FNYEAQ. The CDR3 length is 14 residues. The CDR3 protein is CASSGTGGTDTQYF. CDR3 DNA sequence: TGTGCCAGCAGCGGGACAGGGGGCACAGATACGCAGTATTTT.

The rearrangement links TRBV6-5 to TRBJ2-7; weak D call: TRBD1 (6 bases). The CDR3 covers 13 residues. Germline loops: CDR1 MNHEY, CDR2 SVGAGI. V dropped 5 bases and J dropped 3 bases, with 11 bases sitting between them. The DNA for the CDR3 is TGTGCCAGCAGTATTGGACAGAACTACGAGCAGTACTTC. Its protein product is CASSIGQNYEQYF.

Concerning this clonotype: Sequence at one end of the junction differs from germline and may be a read error. V usage is TRBV20-1 and J usage is TRBJ2-5, with 9 bases that match TRBD1. The CDR3 has 15 amino acids. Looked up from germline, CDR1 is DFQATT and CDR2 is SNEGSKA (reference sequence). This CDR3 reads CSVRSGTGRRETQYF. The DNA for the CDR3 is TGCAGTGTTAGATCCGGGACAGGGCGGCGAGAGACCCAGTACTTC.

This clonotype was seen a handful of times. The chain joins TRBV5-1 to TRBJ1-2, with a tentative D call TRBD1 (5 bases). The CDR3 loop spans 18 amino acids. Trimming removed 0 bases from V and 2 bases from J, with 20 bases in between. Germline values: CDR1 SGHRS, CDR2 YFSETQ. CDR3 DNA sequence: TGCGCCAGCAGCTTGGATGGGGGAGATCGTCTCGTCAACTATGGCTACACCTTC. Protein sequence: CASSLDGGDRLVNYGYTF.

V usage is TRBV6-5 and J usage is TRBJ2-7, with D unclear. V dropped 0 bases and J dropped 2 bases, with 5 bases sitting between them. The CDR3 has 13 amino acids. The germline V gene has CDR1 MNHEY and CDR2 SVGAGI. Here the CDR3 DNA reads TGTGCCAGCAGTTACTCTGTGACCTACGAGCAGTACTTC. Translating gives CASSYSVTYEQYF.

The V call is TRBV12-3 or TRBV12-4, the J call TRBJ1-1; no definite D call. The CDR3 extends over 17 amino acids. V lost 3 bases, J lost 2 bases, and 19 bases lay in between. The CDR3 DNA reads as TGTGCCAGCAGTTTCTGGCCCCTAGGAAGGGTAAACACTGAAGCTTTCTTT. Translating gives CASSFWPLGRVNTEAFF.

For this clonotype: This could be a read error, since a much larger clone is one nucleotide away. Lacking the conserved final phenylalanine or tryptophan, this CDR3 likely reflects a read error. J is TRBJ1-2 and V is TRBV7-9, with 7 nucleotides matching TRBD1. CDR3 length equals 15 residues. The J segment lost 6 bases and the V segment lost 2 bases, leaving 9 bases of the junction unmatched. Germline CDR1 reads SEHNR; CDR2 reads FQNEAQ (reference sequence). The CDR3 DNA is TGTGCCAGCAGCTTAAGTGAAGGGGGCGTTGATGGCTACACCTAC. Translation gives CASSLSEGGVDGYTY.

This clonotype has a handful of counts. The J gene is TRBJ2-7, the V gene TRBV7-2; D may be TRBD1 or TRBD2 (5 bases each). Trimming pared 5 bases from V and 3 bases from J, leaving 14 bases between. Germline V gene data show CDR1 as SGHTA and CDR2 as FQGNSA. The CDR3 contains 14 residues. The CDR3: CASSPGRSIYEQYF. CDR3 nucleotides: TGTGCCAGCAGCCCGGGACGGAGTATCTACGAGCAGTACTTC. The full variable domain, in which reference TRBV7-2 and TRBJ2-7 provide the parts outside the CDR3, is GAGVSQSPSNKVTEKGKDVELRCDPISGHTALYWYRQSLGQGLEFLIYFQGNSAPDKSGLPSDRFSAERTGGSVSTLTIQRTQQEDSAVYLCASSPGRSIYEQYFGPGTRLTVT.

This clonotype has a handful of counts. V usage is TRBV24-1 and J usage is TRBJ2-1, with 8 bases fitting TRBD2. Germline CDR1 and CDR2: KGHDR and SFDVKD. V gave up 5 bases and J gave up 6 bases; unmatched junction bases: 5. The CDR3 has 14 amino acids. The DNA of the CDR3 is TGTGCCACCAGTGGATACGGGGGGGCCAATGAGCAGTTCTTC. Translation gives CATSGYGGANEQFF.

The V gene is TRBV2, the J gene TRBJ1-1; TRBD1 matches at 9 bases. V was pared by 6 bases and J by 6 bases, with 11 bases of the junction left unmatched. The CDR3 is 15 residues long. The germline gives CDR1 SNHLY, CDR2 FYNNEI. For the CDR3, the DNA is TGTGCCAGCAGCGGACAGGGGCGGCGGGACGCTGAAGCTTTCTTT. This gives the protein CASSGQGRRDAEAFF.

This clonotype was counted between two and nine times. The chain carries TRBV19 and TRBJ2-1, with no clear D. The CDR3 runs to 15 residues. Trimming removed 5 bases from V and 5 bases from J, with 16 bases in between. Germline-derived CDR1 and CDR2 are LNHDA and SQIVND (reference sequence). CDR3 region: CASSFAGQSNNEQFF. The CDR3, as DNA: TGTGCCAGTAGTTTCGCCGGGCAATCAAACAATGAGCAGTTCTTC. The variable domain in full, with the rest retrieved from reference TRBV19 and TRBJ2-1, is DGGITQSPKYLFRKEGQNVTLSCEQNLNHDAMYWYRQDPGQGLRLIYYSQIVNDFQKGDIAEGYSVSREKKESFPLTVTSAQKNPTAFYLCASSFAGQSNNEQFFGPGTRLTVL.

This chain uses TRBV27 with TRBJ1-2, with D hard to call. The CDR3 is 13 amino acids. Trimming removed 6 bases from V and 2 bases from J, with 10 bases in between. The germline V gene encodes CDR1 MNHEY and CDR2 SMNVEV (reference sequence). CDR3 nucleotides: TGTGCCAGCAGAGACGCAGGAAACTATGGCTACACCTTC. Amino acid sequence: CASRDAGNYGYTF.

The rearrangement joins TRBV10-1 to TRBJ2-7, with D unclear. The CDR3 sequence is 13 residues long. Germline V gives CDR1 WNHNN, CDR2 SYGVQD (reference sequence). V lost 2 bases and J 2 bases, leaving 7 bases between the germline ends. CDR3 DNA: TGCGCCAGCAGTGAGGGCAGCGCCTACGAGCAGTACTTC. Protein sequence: CASSEGSAYEQYF.

This clonotype was counted at least ten times. V usage is TRBV12-5 and J usage is TRBJ1-1; D unresolved. The CDR3 is 11 amino acids. CDR1 and CDR2 from the germline V gene are LGHNT and FRNRAP. Deletions cut 3 bases from V and 5 bases from J, with 4 bases between. The CDR3 DNA sequence: TGTGCTAGTGGTTTCACGACTGAAGCTTTCTTT. Translation: CASGFTTEAFF.

The sample holds a few counts of this clonotype. The V call is TRBV9, the J call TRBJ2-5; no clear D. This CDR3 spans 14 amino acids. Trimming left V 0 bases short and J 4 bases short, with 10 bases between. Per germline, CDR1 SGDLS and CDR2 YYNGEE. CDR3 residues: CASSVGAPVETQYF. The CDR3 nucleotides read TGTGCCAGCAGCGTAGGAGCCCCCGTAGAGACCCAGTACTTC.